The clone carrying this T cell receptor beta chain has just a few counts. The sample is drawn from a study of shared clonotypes between healthy human individuals. The sorted-subset replicate PCRs were given 150 to 200 ng DNA, which is about 30,000 T cell genomes. The authors' processing: Filtering of immunoSEQ junctional sequences could not match full-length read filtering. Some clones are missing from TCRdb's copy, which holds only in-frame ones; the method was immunoSEQ multiplex PCR. The V and J calls and clone size are taken from that table; D and trimming were inferred from the DNA. The data contain hundreds of thousands of clones, over 65% of them singletons. The CDR3 contains 15 residues. The ends were cut back, 1 base at V and 3 bases at J, with 10 bases in the middle. Germline V gene lookup returns CDR1 SGHNT and CDR2 YYREEE (reference sequence).

The sequenced material came from memory CD4+ T cells sorted from blood. Subset defined: CD45RA-negative fraction. The receptor was derived from a man under 40 in good health. The gene calls are TRBV5-4 and TRBJ1-4; D remains ambiguous. The CDR3 nucleotides are TGTGCCAGCAGCTTGTCGGGGTATTCTAATGAAAAACTGTTTTTT. Translated: CASSLSGYSNEKLFF.